This TCR beta chain was sequenced during a study of response to subunit inactivated influenza vaccine. Concerning this clonotype itself: No antigen is known for it.

TCRdb independently ran MiXCR on the RT-PCR reads; one entry per CDR3 protein. The sample includes approximately 530,000 distinct CDR3 sequences, less than 8% of them seen just once. The study's findings and limits: It was suggested by the authors that few new T cells are recruited by each seasonal influenza vaccination.

The receptor's source is a man between 50 and 69 years old who received an inactivated influenza vaccine. Sequencing used PBMCs from blood, obtained roughly 24 months after vaccination.

The CDR3 here is CASSYSGRRENEQYF. As DNA, the CDR3 is TGCGCCAGCAGTTATAGCGGGAGAAGGGAAAATGAGCAGTACTTC. This sequence joins TRBV5-1 and TRBJ2-7; 9 bases are a match to TRBD2. This CDR3 has 15 residues. The V gene's germline CDR1 is SGHRS and CDR2 YFSETQ. The trim removed 5 bases at V and 7 bases at J, leaving 13 bases unmatched.